This T cell receptor beta chain was identified in a study of shared clonotypes between healthy human individuals. Study results and caveats: Clonotype sharing among donors was expected to depend on sequencing depth.

On this clone: Its antigen is as yet unknown.

The V gene end was trimmed by 5 bases and the J gene end by 2 bases; junction bases not matched to a gene: 8. Germline lookup yields CDR1 SEHNR and CDR2 FQNEAQ (reference sequence). CDR3 length: 15 residues. For unsorted PBMC, 300 ng DNA per replicate equaled tens of thousands of T cell genomes. Using immunoSEQ multiplex PCR, the repertoire was profiled, and TCRdb retains in-frame clones only, with some absent. The profile shows about 490,000 clones, 70% to 80% of them singletons. This TCR derives from a woman between 40 and 50 years old in good health. Some clones in this sample may be carry-over from other donors' samples. This chain joins TRBV7-9 and TRBJ2-5; 7 positions agree with TRBD1. Sequencing was done on a sample of PBMCs. This chain's CDR3 is CASSPRDRRQETQYF. The CDR3 DNA sequence: TGTGCCAGCAGCCCAAGGGACAGACGTCAAGAGACCCAGTACTTC.